The clone carrying this TCR beta chain was detected only once. Its cognate antigen is unknown. The data are from a study of identifying expanded T cells in peripheral blood. Overall study results and limits: Variance in clone template counts between approximately two-week samples significantly increased with total template count across all healthy donors.

Trimming shortened V by 0 bases and J by 0 bases, and 19 bases separated the two germline ends. There are 19 residues in the CDR3. The germline V gene has CDR1 SGDLS and CDR2 YYNGEE. Assay: immunoSEQ multiplex PCR; the TCRdb copy retains only in-frame clones and omits some. This sample carries approximately 94,000 clones, around nine tenths of them seen once, and the ten largest clones take about 6%. Input material: blood. This TCR was sampled from a person aged 18-70 years in good health. The chain links TRBV9 to TRBJ1-3, with D possibly TRBD1 on 6 matching bases. The CDR3 is CASSVDPPADSGSGNTIYF. CDR3 nucleotides: TGTGCCAGCAGCGTAGACCCCCCCGCGGACAGCGGCTCTGGAAACACCATATATTTT.